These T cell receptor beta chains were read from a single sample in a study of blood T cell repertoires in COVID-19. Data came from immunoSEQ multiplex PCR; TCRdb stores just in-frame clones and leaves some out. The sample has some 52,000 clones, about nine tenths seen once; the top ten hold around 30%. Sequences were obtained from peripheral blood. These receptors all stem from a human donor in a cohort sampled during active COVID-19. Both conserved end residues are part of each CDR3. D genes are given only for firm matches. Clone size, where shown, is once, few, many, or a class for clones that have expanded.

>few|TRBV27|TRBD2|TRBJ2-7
TGTGCCAGCAGTGCTAGCGGGAGCAACTTCTACGAGCAGTACTTC
CASSASGSNFYEQYF
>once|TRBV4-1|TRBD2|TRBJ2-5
TGCGCCAGCAGCCATTTACTAGCGGGGGGCGTGGAGACCCAGTACTTC
CASSHLLAGGVETQYF
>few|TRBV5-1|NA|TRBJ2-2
TGCGCCAGCAGCTTCGCCGACAGCTTCACCGGGGAGCTGTTTTTT
CASSFADSFTGELFF
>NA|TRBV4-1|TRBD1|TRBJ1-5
TGCGCCAGCAGCCACCCAGACAGGGGAGATTGGCCCCAGCATTTT
CASSHPDRGDWPQHF
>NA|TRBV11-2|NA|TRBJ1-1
TGTGCCAGCAGCTTACGGCGCAGCGACACTGAAGCTTTCTTT
CASSLRRSDTEAFF
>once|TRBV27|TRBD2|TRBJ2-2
TGTGCCAGCAGTTTCCAAACTAGCGGGGGGGCGGGCGGGGAGCTGTTTTTT
CASSFQTSGGAGGELFF
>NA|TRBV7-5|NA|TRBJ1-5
TGTGCCAGAAGCTTATGGCCCCCGTCAAATCAGCCCCAGCATTTT
CARSLWPPSNQPQHF
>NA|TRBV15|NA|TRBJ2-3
TGTGCCACCAGCATTGGACAGAGTAGCACAGATACGCAGTATTTT
CATSIGQSSTDTQYF
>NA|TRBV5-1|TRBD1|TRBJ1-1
TGCGCCAGCAGCCCGGGACAGCGACTCCACACTGAAGCTTTCTTT
CASSPGQRLHTEAFF
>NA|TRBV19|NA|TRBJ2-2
TGTGCCAGTAGTATAAATTACAGGGCATCGAACACCGGGGAGCTGTTTTTT
CASSINYRASNTGELFF
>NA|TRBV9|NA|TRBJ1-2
TGTGCCAGCAGCGGAGCCAGGGGAATCTATGGCTACACCTTC
CASSGARGIYGYTF
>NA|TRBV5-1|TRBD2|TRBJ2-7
TGCGCCAGCAGCTTGGTGGCGGGAGCGGGGTACGAGCAGTACTTC
CASSLVAGAGYEQYF
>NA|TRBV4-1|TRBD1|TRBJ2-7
TGCGCCAGCAGCCACGACAGGGATTGCGACGAGCAGTACTTC
CASSHDRDCDEQYF
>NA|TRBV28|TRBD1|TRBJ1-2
TGTGCCAGCAGTTTAAAAAGGGGGCCTTATGGCTACACCTTC
CASSLKRGPYGYTF
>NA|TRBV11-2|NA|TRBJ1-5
TGTGCCAGCAGCTTATATCAGGGCCAGCCCCAGCATTTT
CASSLYQGQPQHF
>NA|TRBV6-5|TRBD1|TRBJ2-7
TGTGCCAGCACCCGAGGACAGGGATTATGGCAGTACTTC
CASTRGQGLWQYF
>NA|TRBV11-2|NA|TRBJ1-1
TGTGCCAGCAGCCGATGGAGGGCAGCAGAAGCTTTCTTT
CASSRWRAAEAFF
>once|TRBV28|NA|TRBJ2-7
TGTGCCAGCAGACCTCCCGCGGAGGCCATAAGGTTGTACTTC
CASRPPAEAIRLYF
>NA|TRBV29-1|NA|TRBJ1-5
TGCAGCGTTGGGGGGCCCAATAGCAATCAGCCCCAGCATTTT
CSVGGPNSNQPQHF
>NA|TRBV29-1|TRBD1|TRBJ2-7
TGCAGCGTTGACCCTGACAGGGCCGGCGAGCAGTACTTC
CSVDPDRAGEQYF
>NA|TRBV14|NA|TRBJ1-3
TGTGCCAGCAGCCAAAAGGGGCCAGCTATGACTTCTGGAAACACCATATATTTT
CASSQKGPAMTSGNTIYF
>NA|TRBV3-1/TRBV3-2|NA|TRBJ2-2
TGTGCCAGCAGCCAAGGTCACACAACGAACACCGGGGAGCTGTTTTTT
CASSQGHTTNTGELFF
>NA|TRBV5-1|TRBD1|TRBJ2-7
TGCGCCAGCAGCACTACCCCGGGACAGGGATATACGAGTAAGGGGGAGCAGTACTTC
CASSTTPGQGYTSKGEQYF
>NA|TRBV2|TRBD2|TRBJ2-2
TGTGCCAGCATGGGGGCATGGGGACTAGCGGGATCCACCGGGGAGCTGTTTTTT
CASMGAWGLAGSTGELFF
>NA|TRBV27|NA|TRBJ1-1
TGTGCCAGCGCCTATGGGACAACGACTGAAGCTTTCTTT
CASAYGTTTEAFF
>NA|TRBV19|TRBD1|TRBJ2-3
TGTGCCAGTAGTAAATCCGGGACAGGGGTAGATACGCAGTATTTT
CASSKSGTGVDTQYF
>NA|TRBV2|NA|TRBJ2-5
TGTGCCAGCAGTGATAGGGGTGAGACCCAGTACTTC
CASSDRGETQYF
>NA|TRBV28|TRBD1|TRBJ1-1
TGTGCCAGCAGCCTGTCGGGACAGAAACAAGCTTTCTTT
CASSLSGQKQAFF
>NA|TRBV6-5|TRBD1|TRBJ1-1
TGTGCCAGCAGGCAAGACAGGGTTTGGACTGAAGCTTTCTTT
CASRQDRVWTEAFF
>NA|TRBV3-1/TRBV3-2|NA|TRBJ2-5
TGTGCCAGCAGCCAAAGACCAAGAGGGGGCGCGGGGGAGACCCAGTACTTC
CASSQRPRGGAGETQYF
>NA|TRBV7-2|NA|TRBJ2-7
TGTGCCAGCAGCCCAGGACCGAGCGGATACGAGCAGTACTTC
CASSPGPSGYEQYF
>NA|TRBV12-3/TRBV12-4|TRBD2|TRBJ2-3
TGTGCCGGGAGTAGCGGGGCCACAGATACGCAGTATTTT
CAGSSGATDTQYF